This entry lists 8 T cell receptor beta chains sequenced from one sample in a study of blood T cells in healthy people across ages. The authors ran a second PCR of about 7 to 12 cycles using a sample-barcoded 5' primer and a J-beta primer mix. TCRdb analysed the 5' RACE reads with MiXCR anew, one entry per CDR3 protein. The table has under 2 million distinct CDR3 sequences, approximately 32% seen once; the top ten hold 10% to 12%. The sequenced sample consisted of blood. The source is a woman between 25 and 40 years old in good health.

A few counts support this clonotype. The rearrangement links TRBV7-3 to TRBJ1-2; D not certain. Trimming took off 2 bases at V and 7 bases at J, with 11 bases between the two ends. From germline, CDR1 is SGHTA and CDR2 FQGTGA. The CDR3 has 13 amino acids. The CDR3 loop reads CASSLGGLSGYTF. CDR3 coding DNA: TGTGCCAGCAGCTTAGGCGGCCTGTCTGGCTACACCTTC.

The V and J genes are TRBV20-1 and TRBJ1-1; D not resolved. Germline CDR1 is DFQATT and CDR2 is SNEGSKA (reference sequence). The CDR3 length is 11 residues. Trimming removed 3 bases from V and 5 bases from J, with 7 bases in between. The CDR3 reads CSASIQTEAFF. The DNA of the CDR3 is TGCAGTGCTAGTATCCAGACTGAAGCTTTCTTT.

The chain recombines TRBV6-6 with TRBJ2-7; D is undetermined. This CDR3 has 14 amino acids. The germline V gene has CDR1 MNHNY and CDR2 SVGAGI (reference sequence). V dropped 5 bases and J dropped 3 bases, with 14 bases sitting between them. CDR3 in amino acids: CASSPARTGYEQYF. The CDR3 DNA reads TGTGCCAGCAGTCCGGCGCGAACCGGCTACGAGCAGTACTTC.

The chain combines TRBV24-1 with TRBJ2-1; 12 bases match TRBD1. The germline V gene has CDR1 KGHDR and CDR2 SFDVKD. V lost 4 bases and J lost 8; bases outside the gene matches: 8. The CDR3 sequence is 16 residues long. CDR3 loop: CATSDIPGQGADEQFF. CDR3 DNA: TGTGCCACCAGTGACATACCGGGACAGGGGGCTGATGAGCAGTTCTTC.

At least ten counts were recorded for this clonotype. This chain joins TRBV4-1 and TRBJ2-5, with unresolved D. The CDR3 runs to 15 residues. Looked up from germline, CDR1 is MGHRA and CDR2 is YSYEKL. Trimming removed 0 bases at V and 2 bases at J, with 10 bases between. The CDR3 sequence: CASSQDQTLQETQYF. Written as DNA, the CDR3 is TGCGCCAGCAGCCAAGATCAGACTCTTCAAGAGACCCAGTACTTC.

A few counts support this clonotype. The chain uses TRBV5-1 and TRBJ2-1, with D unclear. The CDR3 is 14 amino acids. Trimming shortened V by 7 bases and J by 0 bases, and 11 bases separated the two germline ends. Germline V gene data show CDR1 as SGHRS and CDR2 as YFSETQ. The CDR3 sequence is CASRSDNSYNEQFF. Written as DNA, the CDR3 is TGCGCCAGCCGCAGCGATAACTCCTACAATGAGCAGTTCTTC.

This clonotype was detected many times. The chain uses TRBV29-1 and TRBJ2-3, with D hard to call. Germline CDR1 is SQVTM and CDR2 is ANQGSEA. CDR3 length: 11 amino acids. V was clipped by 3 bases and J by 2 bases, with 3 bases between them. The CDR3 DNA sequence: TGCAGCGTTGACTTCACAGATACGCAGTATTTT. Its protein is CSVDFTDTQYF.

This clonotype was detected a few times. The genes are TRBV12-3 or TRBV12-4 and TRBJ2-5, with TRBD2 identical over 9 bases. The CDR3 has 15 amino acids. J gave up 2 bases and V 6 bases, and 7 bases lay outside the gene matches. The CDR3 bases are TGTGCCAGCAGCATAGTGACTAGCGGTCAAGAGACCCAGTACTTC. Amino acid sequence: CASSIVTSGQETQYF.